This T cell receptor (beta chain) was identified in a study of blood T cell repertoires in COVID-19. Across the whole study: Spain, Italy and the United States supplied samples that represented acute and convalescent COVID-19. In each case, the material was cDNA or gDNA derived from T cells, B-cell-depleted T cells, or PBMCs.

In the authors' methods: Counts of nucleated cells, estimated from reference gene primer amplification, were obtained. Sequencing was performed with immunoSEQ multiplex PCR; in TCRdb, only in-frame clones are kept and a portion is missing. V, J and clone size derive from that table, while D and trimming were established from the DNA sequence. This sample yields 50,000 or so clones, of which more than 85% are seen a single time; more than 8% belongs to the top ten. The CDR3 spans 14 residues. V shed 4 bases, J shed 3 bases, and the junction held 4 bases outside the gene matches. Per the germline V gene, CDR1 is SGHTS and CDR2 is YDEGEE.

The receptor was derived from a woman aged 80 or older with acute or convalescent COVID-19. The V gene is TRBV5-8, the J gene TRBJ2-7; 10 bases match TRBD1. Sample: peripheral blood. CDR3 nucleotide sequence: TGTGCCAGCAGCCCGGACAGGGGGGTCTACGAGCAGTACTTC. This sequence encodes CASSPDRGVYEQYF.